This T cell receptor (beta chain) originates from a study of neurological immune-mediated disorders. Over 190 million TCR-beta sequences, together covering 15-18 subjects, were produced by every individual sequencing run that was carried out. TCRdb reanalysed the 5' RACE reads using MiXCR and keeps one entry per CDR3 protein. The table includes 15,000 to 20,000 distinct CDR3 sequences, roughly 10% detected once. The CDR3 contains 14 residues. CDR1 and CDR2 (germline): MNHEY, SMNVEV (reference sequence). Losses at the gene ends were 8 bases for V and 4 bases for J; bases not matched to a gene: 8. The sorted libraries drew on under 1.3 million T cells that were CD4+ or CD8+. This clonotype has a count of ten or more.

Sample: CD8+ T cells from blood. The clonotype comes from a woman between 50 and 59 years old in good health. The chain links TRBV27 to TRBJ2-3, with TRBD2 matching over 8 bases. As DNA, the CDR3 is TGTGCCAGCGCCGGGACTAGAGTTTCAGATACGCAGTATTTT. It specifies CASAGTRVSDTQYF.